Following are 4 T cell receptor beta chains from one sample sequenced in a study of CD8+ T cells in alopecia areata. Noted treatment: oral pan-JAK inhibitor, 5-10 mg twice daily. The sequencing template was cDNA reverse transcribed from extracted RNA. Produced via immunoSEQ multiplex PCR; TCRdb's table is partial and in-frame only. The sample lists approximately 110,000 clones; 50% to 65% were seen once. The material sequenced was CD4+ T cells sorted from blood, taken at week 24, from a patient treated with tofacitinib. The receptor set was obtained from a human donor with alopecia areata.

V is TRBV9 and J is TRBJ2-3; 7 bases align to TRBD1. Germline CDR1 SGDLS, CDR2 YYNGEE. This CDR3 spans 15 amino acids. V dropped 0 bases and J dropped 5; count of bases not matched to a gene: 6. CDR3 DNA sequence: TGTGCCAGCAGCGTAGCGCAGGGGGTAATAGATACGCAGTATTTT. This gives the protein CASSVAQGVIDTQYF.

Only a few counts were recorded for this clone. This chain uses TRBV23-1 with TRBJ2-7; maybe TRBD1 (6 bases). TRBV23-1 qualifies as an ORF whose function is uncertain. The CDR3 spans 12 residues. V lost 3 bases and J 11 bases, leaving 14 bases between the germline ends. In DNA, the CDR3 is TGCGCCAGCAGTCAGCTCACAGGGAGAAAGTACTTC. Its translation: CASSQLTGRKYF.

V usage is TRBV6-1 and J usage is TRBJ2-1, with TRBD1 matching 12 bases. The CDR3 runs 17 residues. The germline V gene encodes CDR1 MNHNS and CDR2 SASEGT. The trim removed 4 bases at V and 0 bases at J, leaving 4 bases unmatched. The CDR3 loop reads CASSGDRGPSSYNEQFF. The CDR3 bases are TGTGCCAGCAGTGGGGACAGGGGGCCGAGCTCCTACAATGAGCAGTTCTTC.

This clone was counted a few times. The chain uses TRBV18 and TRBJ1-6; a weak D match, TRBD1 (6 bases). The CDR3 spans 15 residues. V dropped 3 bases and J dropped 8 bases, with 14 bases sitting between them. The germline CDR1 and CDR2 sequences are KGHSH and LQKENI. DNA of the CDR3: TGTGCCAGCTCACCTAGCGCAGGGGCCTATTCACCCCTCCACTTT. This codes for CASSPSAGAYSPLHF.